This T cell receptor beta chain originates from a study of blood T cell repertoires in COVID-19. Background on the study: Recovered status applied to Cohort 3 donors who had two consecutive negative PCRs. It also applied to those with clearance or with symptom resolution. Samples representing acute and convalescent COVID-19 were sourced from the United States, Italy and Spain.

Cohort allocation depended upon clinical history that participants reported. As handled by the study authors: For nucleated cells, counts were estimated from reference gene primer amplification. Profiling relied on immunoSEQ multiplex PCR, and the TCRdb table lists in-frame clones only, not all of them. The DNA gave D and trimming, while V, J and clone size come from that table. This table has under 150,000 clones, over 70% appearing once. CDR3 size: 14 residues. V lost 2 bases to trimming and J lost 3 bases; unmatched junction nucleotides: 3. Germline CDR1 is MNHEY and CDR2 is SMNVEV (reference sequence).

This TCR came from a middle-aged man in a cohort exposed to, infected with or recovered from COVID-19 (not recorded which). V usage is TRBV27 and J usage is TRBJ2-7; the match to TRBD1 covers 8 bases. The sequencing input was PBMCs or T cells enriched from blood (not recorded which). For the CDR3, the DNA is TGTGCCAGCAGTTTAAGGGGACAGGTCTACGAGCAGTACTTC. Residues: CASSLRGQVYEQYF.